A selection of T cell receptor beta chains follows, all from one sample in a study of T cell responses to AZD1222 COVID-19 vaccine. Sequencing was performed with immunoSEQ multiplex PCR; in TCRdb, only in-frame clones are kept and a portion is missing. Of around 120,000 clones detected, 90% to 95% appear once; the ten largest clones hold approximately 5.1%. Sequencing was performed on peripheral blood, taken 28 days after the second AZD1222 dose. These TCRs come from an adult who received the AZD1222 COVID-19 vaccine. The CDR3 runs from the conserved cysteine through the conserved F or W. Each record gives: V gene, J gene, D gene, clone size, CDR3 protein, CDR3 DNA. The D gene is left open where the match is weak. Not every row has a clone size; where given, it reads once, few, many or a size class.

>TRBV19|TRBJ2-5|.|.
CASSGSYQETQYF
TGTGCCAGTAGCGGGTCGTACCAAGAGACCCAGTACTTC
>TRBV7-2|TRBJ2-1|TRBD2|.
CASSLAGGPRNEQFF
TGTGCCAGCAGCTTAGCGGGAGGGCCCAGAAATGAGCAGTTCTTC
>TRBV18|TRBJ2-7|TRBD1|.
CASSPVKDRPYEQYF
TGTGCCAGCTCACCCGTCAAGGACAGGCCCTACGAGCAGTACTTC
>TRBV19|TRBJ1-5|.|.
CASSRSARAGQPQHF
TGTGCCAGTAGTAGGTCCGCCAGGGCCGGACAGCCCCAGCATTTT
>TRBV5-1|TRBJ2-3|TRBD2|.
CASSPGLAGGTDTQYF
TGCGCCAGCAGCCCCGGACTAGCGGGAGGTACAGATACGCAGTATTTT
>TRBV7-9|TRBJ2-1|.|.
CASSLEGGKNNEQFF
TGTGCCAGCAGCTTAGAGGGCGGAAAAAACAATGAGCAGTTCTTC
>TRBV28|TRBJ1-6|TRBD1|.
CASTKGQVPSPLHF
TGTGCCAGCACCAAAGGACAGGTTCCCTCACCCCTCCACTTT
>TRBV14|TRBJ2-7|.|.
CASRLTGESYEQYF
TGTGCCAGCCGCCTTACCGGGGAGTCCTACGAGCAGTACTTC
>TRBV12-3/TRBV12-4|TRBJ2-4|.|.
CASSVQNIQYF
TGTGCCAGCAGTGTCCAAAACATTCAGTACTTC
>TRBV30|TRBJ2-1|.|.
CAWSTEGGSSYNEQFF
TGTGCCTGGAGCACGGAGGGGGGAAGCTCCTACAATGAGCAGTTCTTC
>TRBV7-2|TRBJ1-5|.|few
CASSLQGNSNQPQHF
TGTGCCAGCAGCTTACAGGGGAATAGCAATCAGCCCCAGCATTTT
>TRBV5-1|TRBJ1-2|TRBD1|.
CASSLEWDSRYGYTF
TGCGCCAGCAGCTTGGAATGGGACAGCCGCTATGGCTACACCTTC
>TRBV29-1|TRBJ2-3|TRBD2|.
CSVVRLAGDSDTQYF
TGCAGCGTTGTGAGACTAGCGGGGGACTCGGATACGCAGTATTTT
>TRBV2|TRBJ2-4|.|.
CASSPRPGSNIQYF
TGTGCCAGCAGTCCCCGCCCAGGTTCGAACATTCAGTACTTC
>TRBV2|TRBJ2-3|TRBD2|.
CASKGYLAGVNTQYF
TGTGCCAGCAAGGGATACCTAGCGGGAGTAAATACGCAGTATTTT
>TRBV7-9|TRBJ2-7|TRBD2|.
CASSETGTSSYEQYF
TGTGCCAGCAGCGAAACCGGGACTAGTTCCTACGAGCAGTACTTC
>TRBV7-2|TRBJ1-1|.|.
CASSLVQPNTEAFF
TGTGCCAGCAGCTTAGTACAGCCGAACACTGAAGCTTTCTTT
>TRBV6-1|TRBJ2-4|.|.
CASSYKNIQYF
TGTGCCAGCAGTTACAAAAACATTCAGTACTTC
>TRBV5-5|TRBJ1-4|TRBD1|.
CASSLTGVYEKLFF
TGTGCCAGCAGCTTGACAGGGGTATATGAAAAACTGTTTTTT
>TRBV5-4|TRBJ2-5|TRBD2|.
CASTPAHAGGPETQYF
TGTGCCAGCACCCCCGCCCACGCGGGGGGGCCGGAGACCCAGTACTTC
>TRBV3-1/TRBV3-2|TRBJ2-7|.|.
CASSQGPVNPPYEQYF
TGTGCCAGCAGCCAAGGGCCCGTTAACCCTCCCTACGAGCAGTACTTC
>TRBV27|TRBJ2-2|.|.
CASRSHGLNTGELFF
TGTGCCAGTCGGTCTCACGGCTTGAACACCGGGGAGCTGTTTTTT
>TRBV27|TRBJ1-3|.|.
CASSLSWGSGNTIYF
TGTGCCAGCAGTTTATCCTGGGGCTCTGGAAACACCATATATTTT
>TRBV4-1|TRBJ2-1|TRBD1|once
CASSQNRGDKNEQFF
TGCGCCAGCAGCCAGAACAGGGGGGATAAGAATGAGCAGTTCTTC
>TRBV2|TRBJ2-7|.|.
CASSPPGRGVEQYF
TGTGCCAGCAGTCCCCCGGGCAGGGGAGTCGAGCAGTACTTC
>TRBV2|TRBJ2-5|TRBD1|.
CASSENRGETQYF
TGTGCCAGCAGTGAAAACAGGGGGGAGACCCAGTACTTC
>TRBV7-8|TRBJ1-1|TRBD1|.
CASSIDRGTTEAFF
TGTGCCAGCAGCATCGACAGGGGAACCACTGAAGCTTTCTTT
>TRBV25-1|TRBJ2-5|.|.
CASSGIGKQETQYF
TGTGCCAGCAGTGGGATAGGGAAACAAGAGACCCAGTACTTC
>TRBV5-4|TRBJ2-1|TRBD2|.
CAIGLGGNEQFF
TGTGCCATCGGGTTGGGGGGGAATGAGCAGTTCTTC
>TRBV27|TRBJ2-2|TRBD2|.
CASNREGSTGELFF
TGTGCCAGCAATCGGGAGGGCAGCACCGGGGAGCTGTTTTTT
>TRBV1|TRBJ1-2|.|.
CTSSQDLDSYGYTF
TGCACCAGCAGCCAAGACCTCGACAGCTATGGCTACACCTTC
>TRBV6-5|TRBJ2-7|.|.
CASSRDRLDEQYF
TGTGCCAGCAGCCGTGACAGGTTGGACGAGCAGTACTTC
>TRBV27|TRBJ2-5|TRBD2|.
CASRSLAGTETQYF
TGTGCCAGCAGATCCTTAGCGGGAACAGAGACCCAGTACTTC
>TRBV6-5|TRBJ2-3|.|.
CASSLIGADTQYF
TGTGCCAGCAGTCTGATCGGGGCTGATACGCAGTATTTT
>TRBV5-1|TRBJ1-6|TRBD1|once
CASSMTGDNSPLHF
TGCGCCAGCAGCATGACAGGGGACAATTCACCCCTCCACTTT
>TRBV18|TRBJ1-3|.|.
CASLRAGAEVDTIYF
TGTGCCAGCCTACGGGCAGGGGCAGAGGTGGACACCATATATTTT
>TRBV11-3|TRBJ2-1|TRBD1|.
CASSPRTGEDEQFF
TGTGCCAGCAGCCCTCGGACAGGAGAGGATGAGCAGTTCTTC
>TRBV10-3|TRBJ1-2|.|.
CAISVNEGGGYTF
TGTGCCATCAGTGTTAACGAGGGCGGGGGCTACACCTTC
>TRBV2|TRBJ1-5|TRBD1|.
CASSDRGPGNNQPQHF
TGTGCCAGCAGTGATAGGGGGCCAGGGAACAATCAGCCCCAGCATTTT
>TRBV19|TRBJ2-1|TRBD2|.
CASSHLLAGGDEQFF
TGTGCCAGTAGCCACCTACTGGCGGGGGGGGATGAGCAGTTCTTC
>TRBV6-5|TRBJ1-6|TRBD1|few
CASRGSGTVNSPLHF
TGTGCCAGCAGAGGTTCCGGGACAGTCAATTCACCCCTCCACTTT
>TRBV30|TRBJ2-5|TRBD2|.
CALSGGGETQYF
TGTGCCCTCTCAGGCGGGGGAGAGACCCAGTACTTC
>TRBV2|TRBJ2-7|.|.
CASSGAQSYEQYF
TGTGCCAGCAGTGGGGCACAATCTTACGAGCAGTACTTC
>TRBV6-4|TRBJ1-4|.|.
CASSDFDRANEKLFF
TGTGCCAGCAGTGACTTTGACAGAGCTAATGAAAAACTGTTTTTT